The T cell receptor beta chain described here comes from a study of CXCR3-negative and CXCR3-positive naive CD8 T cells. For this clonotype: Its antigen is not identified.

Researchers prepared the TRB cDNA libraries using 5' RACE with UMI labels. TCRdb reanalyzed the 5' RACE reads, giving one entry per CDR3 protein sequence and no DNA. This repertoire includes 140,000 to 150,000 distinct CDR3 sequences. This CDR3 spans 13 amino acids. Germline loops: CDR1 SQVTM, CDR2 ANQGSEA. Whole-study results and caveats: TRB CDR3 hydrophobicity was greater in CXCR3-positive naive cells than in CXCR3-negative naive cells. Both naive subsets, CXCR3-negative and CXCR3-positive, displayed similar TRBV-TRBJ usage, unlike memory cells.

This receptor was taken from a human donor in good health. Some clones in this sample may be carry-over from other donors' samples. The genes are TRBV29-1 and TRBJ1-2. The sequenced sample was naive CXCR3+ CD8+ T cells from blood. Stated subset: CD45RO-CCR7+CD27+CD95- naive CD8+ T cells expressing CXCR3 (TNR3+). The CDR3 sequence is CSVIEGLDYGYTF. The whole variable domain, remainder taken from reference TRBV29-1 and TRBJ1-2, is SAVISQKPSRDICQRGTSLTIQCQVDSQVTMMFWYRQQPGQSLTLIATANQGSEATYESGFVIDKFPISRPNLTFSTLTVSNMSPEDSSIYLCSVIEGLDYGYTFGSGTRLTVV.